The 14 T cell receptor beta chains in this list originate from one sample, sequenced in a study of T cell repertoires in aging, cancer and after chemotherapy. Multiplex touch-down PCR with TRB-A/B primers amplified rearranged V-D-J TRB sequences. TCRdb used MiXCR to reprocess the multiplex PCR reads, holding one entry per CDR3 protein. The sample consists of roughly 2,000 distinct CDR3 sequences, approximately 36% of them appearing once. Amplification of TCR beta used genomic DNA extracted from peripheral blood. Sequenced: blood. These receptors were taken from a human donor with a blood cancer.

A few counts support this clonotype. The gene calls are TRBV24-1 and TRBJ2-7; TRBD1 aligns across 9 bases. V was clipped by 4 bases and J by 6 bases; unmatched bases: 6. Germline V gene lookup returns CDR1 KGHDR and CDR2 SFDVKD. This CDR3 is 14 amino acids long. This CDR3 reads CATSELQGAGEQYV. CDR3 nucleotide sequence: TGTGCCACCAGTGAGCTACAGGGGGCGGGCGAGCAGTACGTC.

This clonotype was detected once. The rearrangement joins TRBV6-5 to TRBJ2-2; D gene uncertain. There are 13 residues in the CDR3. The germline V and J ends were trimmed by 8 bases and 0 bases, with 7 bases remaining between them. Germline V gene sequence: CDR1 MNHEY, CDR2 SVGAGI. Here the CDR3 DNA reads TGTGCCAGCGTACCCTCGAACACCGGGGAGCTGTTTTTT. It is translated as CASVPSNTGELFF.

The V and J genes are TRBV5-4 and TRBJ2-3; D is unresolved. This CDR3 comprises 14 residues. CDR1 is SGHNT, CDR2 YYREEE, per germline (reference sequence). Trimming took off 2 bases at V and 1 base at J, with 8 bases between the two ends. The CDR3 nucleotides are TGTGCCAGCAGCTTCCGAGAACGCACAGATACGCAGTATTTT. Translated: CASSFRERTDTQYF.

Concerning this clonotype itself: Just one base apart from a much larger clone, this may be a read error. This chain connects TRBV6-5 to TRBJ2-3; D might be TRBD2 (6 bases). Germline CDR1 and CDR2: MNHEY and SVGAGI. V was trimmed by 2 bases and J by 2 bases, leaving 11 bases between them. The CDR3 is made up of 15 amino acids. CDR3 region: CASSYPGVITDTQYF. Here the CDR3 DNA reads TGTGCCAGCAGTTACCCGGGGGTAATCACAGATACGCAGTATTTT.

This clonotype was seen a few times. The chain recombines TRBV7-2 with TRBJ1-1; D is possibly TRBD1 (5 bases). Trimming left V 10 bases short and J 4 bases short, with 22 bases between. CDR3 length equals 15 residues. Per germline, CDR1 SGHTA and CDR2 FQGNSA. CDR3 DNA: TGTGCCACCAAGGGCAGGGTAGGGCCTGGCACTGAAGCTTTCTTT. It yields the protein CATKGRVGPGTEAFF.

In this sample, this clonotype turned up a few times. The chain combines TRBV24-1 with TRBJ2-1; 9 nucleotides align to TRBD2. V shed 9 bases, J shed 4 bases, and the junction held 18 bases outside the gene matches. This CDR3 has 18 residues. Germline-derived CDR1 and CDR2 are KGHDR and SFDVKD. CDR3 residues: CATSHLNTPSGVYNEQFF. The CDR3 DNA is TGTGCCACCTCTCACCTTAACACGCCTAGCGGGGTGTACAATGAGCAGTTCTTC.

The chain uses TRBV10-3 and TRBJ2-1; TRBD1 matches 11 bases. Looked up from germline, CDR1 is ENHRY and CDR2 is SYGVKD. V trimming: 5 bases; J trimming: 10 bases; junction bases outside the gene matches: 10. This CDR3 spans 15 amino acids. CDR3 region: CAISREDRGHYEQFF. The CDR3, as DNA: TGTGCCATCAGTAGGGAGGACAGGGGGCACTACGAGCAGTTCTTC.

J is TRBJ1-5 and V is TRBV21-1. TRBV21-1 is labeled a pseudogene. This CDR3 spans 15 amino acids. The CDR3 loop is CASSKAQCETSPQHF. As DNA, the CDR3 is TGTGCCAGCAGCAAAGCACAGTGCGAGACATCGCCCCAGCATTTT.

This rearrangement joins TRBV27 to TRBJ2-1, with 9 positions matching TRBD2. Germline assignment: CDR1 MNHEY and CDR2 SMNVEV (reference sequence). CDR3 size: 15 residues. J was trimmed by 4 bases and V by 2 bases; bases with no gene match: 3. CDR3 DNA: TGTGCCAGCAGTTTAGGCGGGGGGGCGTACAATGAGCAGTTCTTC. Its protein product is CASSLGGGAYNEQFF.

This clonotype was counted a few times. V is TRBV5-1 and J is TRBJ1-2; 9 bases agree with TRBD1. The CDR3 has 16 amino acids. CDR1 and CDR2 from the germline V gene are SGHRS and YFSETQ. Losses at the gene ends were 3 bases for V and 7 bases for J; bases not matched to a gene: 13. The CDR3: CASSSVLGTGFGGYTF. CDR3 in DNA: TGCGCCAGCAGCTCGGTACTCGGGACAGGGTTTGGTGGCTACACCTTC.

This clonotype has only one observation. The J gene is TRBJ2-5, the V gene TRBV24-1, with 7 bases matching TRBD1. The germline V gene encodes CDR1 KGHDR and CDR2 SFDVKD. This CDR3 contains 14 residues. V was pared by 5 bases and J by 5 bases, with 7 bases of the junction left unmatched. Here the CDR3 reads CATSGQGGEETQYF. CDR3 nucleotide sequence: TGTGCCACCAGTGGACAGGGTGGGGAGGAGACCCAGTACTTC.

The gene calls are TRBV18 and TRBJ2-2, with no clear D. The CDR3 spans 15 residues. Per the germline V gene, CDR1 is KGHSH and CDR2 is LQKENI. V was shortened by 4 bases and J by 0 bases, with 9 bases between the two germline ends. The CDR3 reads CASSQRLPNTGELFF. CDR3 in DNA: TGTGCCAGCTCACAGCGACTCCCGAACACCGGGGAGCTGTTTTTT. The variable domain in full, completed from reference TRBV18 and TRBJ2-2, reads NAGVMQNPRHLVRRRGQEARLRCSPMKGHSHVYWYRQLPEEGLKFMVYLQKENIIDESGMPKERFSAEFPKEGPSILRIQQVVRGDSAAYFCASSQRLPNTGELFFGEGSRLTVL.

This clonotype was seen a handful of times. This chain links TRBV30 with TRBJ1-5; D unclear. The CDR3 is made up of 12 amino acids. Germline lookup yields CDR1 GTSNPN and CDR2 SVGIG (reference sequence). V gave up 2 bases and J gave up 4 bases, with 6 bases separating them. This CDR3 reads CAWSLPNQPQHF. CDR3 bases: TGTGCCTGGAGTCTCCCTAATCAGCCCCAGCATTTT.

The sample holds a few counts of this clonotype. Written as DNA, the CDR3 is TGTGCCAGCAGCTTAGCGGGGCGGTACTCTGGAAACACCATATATTTT. Its translation: CASSLAGRYSGNTIYF. V and J are TRBV7-9 and TRBJ1-3; D may be TRBD1 (5 bases). The ends were cut back, 0 bases at V and 0 bases at J, with 9 bases in the middle. CDR3 length: 16 residues. Germline V gene sequence: CDR1 SEHNR, CDR2 FQNEAQ (reference sequence).